This TCR beta chain came from a study of T cell changes during pregnancy in multiple sclerosis. Data came from immunoSEQ multiplex PCR; TCRdb stores just in-frame clones and leaves some out. The table has some 69,000 clones, 80% to 95% seen once; the top ten hold more than 2%. V was shortened by 6 bases and J by 3 bases, with 12 bases between the two germline ends. The CDR3 runs to 13 residues. In germline, CDR1 is LNHDA, CDR2 SQIVND (reference sequence). The TCR originated in a female donor in good health, enrolled as a control in a pregnancy study. The material was peripheral blood, obtained in the second trimester of pregnancy. This chain uses TRBV19 with TRBJ2-7; the D is unclear. The CDR3 bases are TGTGCCAGTAGCCGACTCGGTGGCTACGAGCAGTACTTC. Its translation is CASSRLGGYEQYF.